Shown below are 4 T cell receptor beta chains from a single sample sequenced in a study of OX40 agonist ivuxolimab in advanced cancers. Using immunoSEQ multiplex PCR, the repertoire was profiled, and TCRdb retains in-frame clones only, with some absent. The table includes tens of thousands of clones, about 90% detected once. The sample here was CD4+ or CD8+ T cells sorted from blood, taken in a trial of the OX40 agonist ivuxolimab. These receptors came from an adult with an advanced solid tumor such as melanoma, head and neck, liver or kidney cancer.

The V call is TRBV6-5, the J call TRBJ2-5; D gene uncertain. The CDR3 extends over 15 amino acids. CDR1 MNHEY and CDR2 SVGAGI come from the germline V gene. Trimming stripped 2 bases from V and 0 bases from J, with 10 bases between. The CDR3 protein is CASSYGPSYQETQYF. The CDR3 bases are TGTGCCAGCAGTTACGGTCCGTCCTACCAAGAGACCCAGTACTTC.

The chain employs TRBV28 and TRBJ2-7; D uncertain. The CDR3 runs 12 residues. The V gene's germline CDR1 is MDHEN and CDR2 SYDVKM. The V and J ends lost 5 bases and 4 bases respectively, with 9 bases between them. CDR3 coding DNA: TGTGCCAGCAGTGAACAGAAGTACGAGCAGTACTTC. Translation gives CASSEQKYEQYF.

The V call is TRBV7-3, the J call TRBJ2-5; unclear D gene. CDR1 and CDR2 from the germline V gene are SGHTA and FQGTGA. V gave up 5 bases and J gave up 4 bases, with 14 bases separating them. The length of the CDR3 is 14 residues. In nucleotides, the CDR3 is TGTGCCAGCAGCCCTGGTAGTAGTCCAGAGACCCAGTACTTC. Amino acids: CASSPGSSPETQYF.

J is TRBJ1-1 and V is TRBV9; tentative D call: TRBD1 (6 bases). CDR1 is SGDLS and CDR2 is YYNGEE in the germline V gene. Trimming cost V 6 bases and J 3 bases, with 18 bases left between them. The CDR3 spans 15 residues. CDR3 in DNA: TGTGCCAGCAACCCCCGAGGGGGGGAGTACACTGAAGCTTTCTTT. It encodes CASNPRGGEYTEAFF.